This T cell receptor beta chain was captured by sequencing in a study of blood T cell repertoires in COVID-19 (dated by TCRdb to the early 2020s). Describing the broader study: Samples from collaborators originated in the United States, Italy and Spain and spanned both the acute and convalescent phases of COVID-19. The material from the prospective study consisted of cDNA or gDNA derived from T cells, B-cell-depleted T cells, or PBMCs. Subjects who had been exposed to COVID-19, were actively infected with it, or had recovered from it provided the deeply sampled blood TCRbeta repertoires that made up the dataset. The repertoires were made available in a free public database intended to serve as a resource for research on the immune response to SARS-CoV-2. The samples were drawn from the first 160 participants of the ongoing ImmuneRACE study and from over 950 subjects provided by 6 global collaborators. Nearly every sample came with metadata listing a de-identified subject ID, COVID-19 status, age in years and sex. Where HLA class I and class II types were available, the types were taken from metadata supplied by the sample provider, not from assay-based typing.

Remarks on this clone: The antigen it binds to is not known. Base quality data are lacking; no much larger clone is found one base away.

The investigation overall reported the following: How much clinical and demographic metadata was included differed by source and by participant, and the metadata was provided uncurated.

TCRbeta CDR3 regions were amplified from genomic DNA using the immunoSEQ Assay, a bias-controlled multiplex PCR. Concerning the study's data processing: Within the assay, amplification of reference gene primers was used to estimate how many nucleated cells each sample contained. To quantify the absolute abundance of each unique TCRbeta CDR3 rearrangement, sequence reads were collapsed and filtered. For each sample, productive Simpson clonality was calculated as the square root of Simpson's diversity index across productive rearrangements. Sourced from immuneACCESS, this table was stored by TCRdb with only in-frame sequences that have V and J called. A share of the clones is absent; for the studies checked, an unresolved V gene accounts for under half, and the remainder has no known explanation. V and J calls and clone size are those listed in that table; D and trimming were worked out from the DNA. Counted in this sample were 300,000 to 450,000 clones; 75% to 90% of them appeared once. The ten largest make up 3.5% to 4% of the sample.

Each collaborating institution followed its own protocols to collect whole blood in K2EDTA tubes. For TCRbeta analysis, collaborator samples were shipped as frozen whole blood, as isolated PBMCs, or as DNA extracted from either sample type. Sequencing used peripheral blood. The sequence derives from a woman aged 18 to 35 with acute or convalescent COVID-19.

The CDR3 loop reads CASSQDGVNTGELFF. The DNA is as follows: TGTGCCAGCAGCCAAGACGGGGTGAACACCGGGGAGCTGTTTTTT. The sequence is built from TRBV7-3 and TRBJ2-2; perhaps TRBD2 is the D gene, with 5 bases matching. CDR1 is given as SGHTA and CDR2 as FQGTGA, both from the germline V gene. The CDR3 starts with the cysteine, ends with the phenylalanine, and has 15 residues. Left in the record is the CDR3 DNA by itself, 45 bases read in frame from the first base. A distance of 11 bases separates the germline ends of V and J, which lose 5 bases and 1 base respectively.